Following are 7 T cell receptor beta chains from one sample sequenced in a study of shared clonotypes between healthy human individuals. The repertoire was sequenced with immunoSEQ multiplex PCR; TCRdb's copy has only in-frame clones and lacks some. The sample lists about 2.1 million clones, around 95% occurring once. Terminally differentiated effector memory CD45RA+ cells were left out of the naive CD8 fraction, which was CD45RO-negative and positively selected for CCR7. What was sequenced was naive CD8+ T cells from PBMCs. The receptors originated from a man younger than 30 in good health. Some clones in this sample may be carry-over from other donors' samples.

The chain joins TRBV7-8 to TRBJ2-7, with 7 bases fitting TRBD1. Germline-derived CDR1 and CDR2 are SGHVS and FQNEAQ. The CDR3 sequence is 17 residues long. Germline trimming cut 0 bases from V and 7 bases from J; bases unmatched to any gene: 15. The CDR3 loop reads CASSLAVLQGPSVEQYF. The CDR3 DNA reads as TGTGCCAGCAGCTTAGCAGTATTACAGGGGCCCTCGGTTGAGCAGTACTTC.

The chain couples TRBV9 to TRBJ2-1, with no clear D. Between the trimmed V and J ends, which lost 1 base and 6 bases, there was a span of 5 bases. CDR1 and CDR2 from the germline V gene are SGDLS and YYNGEE. The CDR3 is 12 residues long. CDR3 residues: CASSVPANEQFF. CDR3 nucleotide sequence: TGTGCCAGCAGCGTACCCGCCAATGAGCAGTTCTTC.

About this clone itself: This may come from a read error, since a much larger clone is one base off. The chain links TRBV7-3 to TRBJ2-7; no clear D. This CDR3 region has 11 residues. V lost 5 bases to trimming and J lost 2 bases, with 4 bases between them. Germline V gives CDR1 SGHTA, CDR2 FQGTGA. The CDR3 loop reads CASSPAYEQYF. The CDR3 coding sequence is TGTGCCAGCAGCCCCGCCTACGAGCAGTACTTC.

The gene calls are TRBV9 and TRBJ2-1, with 10 nucleotides matching TRBD2. This CDR3 is 17 amino acids long. After removal of 4 bases from V and 1 base from J, the junction contained 8 bases not matched to a gene. Germline V gene sequence: CDR1 SGDLS, CDR2 YYNGEE. The CDR3 reads CASSYARTSGSYNEQFF. The CDR3 DNA reads as TGTGCCAGCAGCTATGCCCGGACTAGCGGTTCCTACAATGAGCAGTTCTTC.

This clone was detected only once. CDR3 loop: CAISRTADSYEQYF. The CDR3, as DNA: TGTGCCATCAGTCGGACAGCGGACTCCTACGAGCAGTACTTC. This chain joins TRBV10-3 and TRBJ2-7, with D possibly matching TRBD1 (6 bases). The CDR3 covers 14 residues. The germline V gene encodes CDR1 ENHRY and CDR2 SYGVKD. Deletions cut 5 bases from V and 0 bases from J, with 11 bases between.

The V call is TRBV5-1, the J call TRBJ2-7; D might be TRBD1 or TRBD2, each matching 5 bases. Trimming removed 2 bases from V and 5 bases from J, with 17 bases in between. The CDR3 consists of 15 residues. Germline V gene lookup returns CDR1 SGHRS and CDR2 YFSETQ. The CDR3 protein is CASSLTGQSNHEQYF. CDR3 coding DNA: TGCGCCAGCAGCTTAACGGGGCAGAGTAACCACGAGCAGTACTTC.

This clone has just a few counts. The chain carries TRBV11-2 and TRBJ1-1; TRBD1 might be the D (6 bases). The CDR3 is 14 amino acids. Germline values: CDR1 SGHAT, CDR2 FQNNGV. Trimming removed 4 bases at V and 4 bases at J, with 13 bases between. The CDR3 spells CASSSKTGSTEAFF. The CDR3 coding sequence is TGTGCCAGCAGCTCGAAGACAGGAAGCACTGAAGCTTTCTTT.